These 26 T cell receptor beta chains were all obtained from the same sample, sequenced in a study of cytomegalovirus exposure and HLA in healthy donors. Here immunoSEQ multiplex PCR was the method, and the copy in TCRdb shows in-frame clones only, minus some. The sample consists of roughly 330,000 clones, around 90% of them appearing once. The specimen sequenced was PBMCs. The receptors originated from a woman between 25 and 40 years old in good health and CMV-seropositive.

The chain uses TRBV28 and TRBJ2-3, with 13 nucleotides matching TRBD2. The V gene's germline CDR1 is MDHEN and CDR2 SYDVKM. The CDR3 loop spans 15 amino acids. The J segment lost 5 bases and the V segment lost 8 bases, leaving 7 bases of the junction unmatched. The CDR3 DNA sequence: TGTGCCAGCCTGACTAGCGGGAGGATAGTAGATACGCAGTATTTT. Amino acid sequence: CASLTSGRIVDTQYF.

The V call is TRBV27, the J call TRBJ2-7; 8 nucleotides align to TRBD1. V lost 2 bases, J lost 2 bases, and 5 bases stayed unmatched. Germline V lookup: CDR1 MNHEY, CDR2 SMNVEV (reference sequence). This CDR3 contains 15 residues. The CDR3 DNA reads TGTGCCAGCAGTTTACCGGGACAGGCCCCCTACGAGCAGTACTTC. As protein: CASSLPGQAPYEQYF.

In regard to this clone: The same CDR3 arises from other DNA sequences in this sample as well. The V and J genes are TRBV27 and TRBJ2-2, with a possible D match to TRBD1 (6 bases). V was cut by 3 bases and J by 4 bases, with 9 bases left in between. This CDR3 contains 14 residues. Germline V gives CDR1 MNHEY, CDR2 SMNVEV (reference sequence). The CDR3 loop is CASSLFRGTGELFF. The CDR3 region has the DNA TGTGCCAGCAGTTTGTTCAGGGGCACCGGGGAGCTGTTTTTT.

The chain joins TRBV9 to TRBJ2-1; D is possibly TRBD2 (5 bases). CDR3 length equals 14 residues. From germline, CDR1 is SGDLS and CDR2 YYNGEE. With 0 bases removed from V and 4 bases from J, the gap between germline ends came to 8 bases. The CDR3 DNA follows: TGTGCCAGCAGCGTAGCTGCGGGTTACAATGAGCAGTTCTTC. Translating it yields CASSVAAGYNEQFF.

The chain is built from TRBV6-5 and TRBJ2-1; D is unclear. This CDR3 has 11 residues. CDR1 is MNHEY, CDR2 SVGAGI, per germline. The CDR3 spells CMALGDNEQFF. The CDR3 DNA reads TGTATGGCCCTTGGCGACAATGAGCAGTTCTTC.

This chain links TRBV27 with TRBJ2-7; no clear D. The CDR3 sequence is 14 residues long. Germline-derived CDR1 and CDR2 are MNHEY and SMNVEV (reference sequence). The V end lost 2 bases, the J end lost 2 bases, and 10 bases lay between the germline ends. The CDR3 protein is CASSLVQTPYEQYF. In DNA form, the CDR3 reads TGTGCCAGCAGTTTAGTACAGACTCCCTACGAGCAGTACTTC.

The chain combines TRBV18 with TRBJ2-6; a weak D match, TRBD1 (6 bases). There are 17 residues in the CDR3. Germline V gene sequence: CDR1 KGHSH, CDR2 LQKENI. The ends were cut back, 2 bases at V and 0 bases at J, with 11 bases in the middle. Here the CDR3 reads CASSPWGPSSGANVLTF. In DNA, the CDR3 is TGTGCCAGCTCACCATGGGGGCCCAGCTCTGGGGCCAACGTCCTGACTTTC.

This clone was detected only a few times. The rearrangement uses TRBV30 and TRBJ1-1; weak D call: TRBD1 (6 bases). Trimming cost V 2 bases and J 2 bases, with 9 bases left between them. CDR1 GTSNPN and CDR2 SVGIG come from the germline V gene (reference sequence). CDR3 length: 13 amino acids. The CDR3 loop reads CAWSPQGNTEAFF. CDR3 in DNA: TGTGCCTGGAGTCCACAGGGCAACACTGAAGCTTTCTTT.

V and J are TRBV28 and TRBJ2-7; TRBD2 matches 8 bases. J was trimmed by 6 bases and V by 2 bases; bases with no gene match: 9. Germline V gene data show CDR1 as MDHEN and CDR2 as SYDVKM. The CDR3 length is 15 residues. The CDR3 loop is CASSLSGGGRAEQYF. In nucleotides, the CDR3 is TGTGCCAGCAGTTTAAGCGGGGGAGGTAGGGCCGAGCAGTACTTC. Drawing the rest from reference TRBV28 and TRBJ2-7, the complete variable domain is DVKVTQSSRYLVKRTGEKVFLECVQDMDHENMFWYRQDPGLGLRLIYFSYDVKMKEKGDIPEGYSVSREKKERFSLILESASTNQTSMYLCASSLSGGGRAEQYFGPGTRLTVT.

The chain combines TRBV6-5 with TRBJ1-4; the D is unclear. From germline, CDR1 is MNHEY and CDR2 SVGAGI. The CDR3 length is 13 residues. V was trimmed by 6 bases and J by 8 bases, leaving 13 bases between them. The CDR3 nucleotides read TGTGCCAGCAGCGGGCCAGGTGGAGAAAAACTGTTTTTT. Translating it yields CASSGPGGEKLFF.

The V gene is TRBV15, the J gene TRBJ2-7; TRBD2 aligns across 10 bases. Unmatched junction bases numbered 20, after V lost 3 bases and J lost 0 bases. The CDR3 extends over 21 amino acids. The germline gives CDR1 LNHNV, CDR2 YYDKDF (reference sequence). The CDR3 DNA reads as TGTGCCACCAGCAGCACCTCCCCCGGACTAGCGGTTGGAGGGGGCTCCTACGAGCAGTACTTC. This gives the protein CATSSTSPGLAVGGGSYEQYF. Drawing the rest from reference TRBV15 and TRBJ2-7, the complete variable domain is DAMVIQNPRYQVTQFGKPVTLSCSQTLNHNVMYWYQQKSSQAPKLLFHYYDKDFNNEADTPDNFQSRRPNTSFCFLDIRSPGLGDTAMYLCATSSTSPGLAVGGGSYEQYFGPGTRLTVT.

This clone was observed a handful of times. CDR3: CASSPPVYF. In nucleotides, the CDR3 is TGTGCCAGCAGTCCCCCCGTATATTTT. The V gene is TRBV28, the J gene TRBJ1-3, with D uncertain. Germline V gene data show CDR1 as MDHEN and CDR2 as SYDVKM. The V gene lost 5 bases and the J gene lost 14 bases, with 7 bases spanning the gap. The CDR3 totals 9 residues.

The genes are TRBV30 and TRBJ2-2; D uncertain. CDR1 and CDR2 (germline): GTSNPN, SVGIG (reference sequence). The CDR3 sequence is 11 residues long. V was clipped by 4 bases and J by 7 bases, with 7 bases between them. In nucleotides, the CDR3 is TGTGCCTGGACTGAGTACGGGGAGCTGTTTTTT. This encodes CAWTEYGELFF.

This chain uses TRBV6-1 with TRBJ1-5; 9 bases align to TRBD1. Germline CDR1 and CDR2: MNHNS and SASEGT. There are 15 residues in the CDR3. Unmatched junction bases numbered 9, after V lost 6 bases and J lost 6 bases. DNA of the CDR3: TGTGCCAGCAGAGCGGGACAGGGACGAGGTCAGCCCCAGCATTTT. Its translation: CASRAGQGRGQPQHF.

The CDR3 nucleotides read TGTGCCAGCAGCCAAGATCGGACAGGGAGCTCCTACGAGCAGTACTTC. It encodes CASSQDRTGSSYEQYF. The chain links TRBV4-2 to TRBJ2-7, with TRBD1 matching over 8 bases. V trimming: 0 bases; J trimming: 0 bases; junction bases outside the gene matches: 4. Germline assignment: CDR1 LGHNA and CDR2 YNFKEQ. The CDR3 covers 16 residues.

This clone was detected only once. This chain links TRBV9 with TRBJ2-1; TRBD1 is a possible D gene (5 bases). The CDR3 has 12 amino acids. V shed 7 bases and J shed 5 bases, with 10 bases lying between them. Germline CDR1 reads SGDLS; CDR2 reads YYNGEE. DNA of the CDR3: TGTGCCAGCTCCAGGGTAAACAATGAGCAGTTCTTC. This encodes CASSRVNNEQFF.

The chain recombines TRBV5-1 with TRBJ2-7; 7 positions agree with TRBD1. There are 16 residues in the CDR3. The J segment lost 3 bases and the V segment lost 1 base, leaving 10 bases of the junction unmatched. Germline V gene sequence: CDR1 SGHRS, CDR2 YFSETQ. In nucleotides, the CDR3 is TGCGCCAGCAGCTTGTGGCGACAGGGTACGAACTACGAGCAGTACTTC. This translates into CASSLWRQGTNYEQYF. The entire variable domain, with the rest obtained from reference TRBV5-1 and TRBJ2-7, is as follows: KAGVTQTPRYLIKTRGQQVTLSCSPISGHRSVSWYQQTPGQGLQFLFEYFSETQRNKGNFPGRFSGRQFSNSRSEMNVSTLELGDSALYLCASSLWRQGTNYEQYFGPGTRLTVT.

Concerning this clone itself: The same CDR3 also results from other DNA sequences found in this sample. The chain links TRBV7-3 to TRBJ1-1; D unclear. Trimming stripped 0 bases from V and 1 base from J, with 3 bases between. The CDR3 covers 13 residues. Germline loops: CDR1 SGHTA, CDR2 FQGTGA. The CDR3 loop is CASSLTRNTEAFF. Here the CDR3 DNA reads TGTGCCAGCAGCTTAACCAGGAACACTGAAGCTTTCTTT.

Remarks on this clone: This specimen includes other DNA sequences encoding the same CDR3. CDR3 DNA sequence: TGCAGCGTAGAGGAGGGAAACTATGGCTACACCTTC. This translates into CSVEEGNYGYTF. The chain employs TRBV29-1 and TRBJ1-2, with no clear D. Trimming took 6 bases from V and 2 from J, leaving 10 bases between them. Germline V CDR1 and CDR2: SQVTM, ANQGSEA. This CDR3 region has 12 residues.

The J gene is TRBJ2-3, the V gene TRBV6-5; tentative D call: TRBD1 (5 bases). In germline, CDR1 is MNHEY, CDR2 SVGAGI. The CDR3 runs 14 residues. V dropped 6 bases and J dropped 3 bases, with 13 bases sitting between them. The CDR3 sequence is CASSRRGATDTQYF. The DNA for the CDR3 is TGTGCCAGCAGCCGACGTGGGGCGACAGATACGCAGTATTTT.

J is TRBJ1-5 and V is TRBV12-2; the DNA was not used to check the table's D call, TRBD1. TRBV12-2 constitutes a pseudogene. The CDR3 has 14 amino acids. The CDR3 sequence: CASRLIRGDQPQHF. The CDR3 DNA reads TGTGCAAGTCGCTTAATCAGGGGAGACCAGCCCCAGCATTTT.

The V gene is TRBV28, the J gene TRBJ2-3; possible D gene TRBD2, 5 bases. This CDR3 has 15 residues. V dropped 7 bases and J dropped 7 bases, with 21 bases sitting between them. Germline-derived CDR1 and CDR2 are MDHEN and SYDVKM. The CDR3, as DNA: TGTGCCAGCACTACCGCTCCGGGGTCGGGGAATACGCAGTATTTT. Translating gives CASTTAPGSGNTQYF.

The chain couples TRBV19 to TRBJ1-6, with a tentative D call TRBD1 (5 bases). CDR1 is LNHDA and CDR2 is SQIVND in the germline V gene (reference sequence). V lost 4 bases and J lost 7, with 14 bases in between. CDR3 length: 15 residues. CDR3: CASSTSTARNSPLHF. The CDR3 DNA reads TGTGCCAGTAGTACCTCGACAGCGAGGAATTCACCCCTCCACTTT.

This clone was detected only once. This chain links TRBV7-3 with TRBJ2-5; D is uncertain. Trimming shortened V by 5 bases and J by 4 bases, and 11 bases separated the two germline ends. This CDR3 contains 13 residues. Germline V CDR1 and CDR2: SGHTA, FQGTGA. Written as DNA, the CDR3 is TGTGCCAGCAGCCCAAGTAGAGGAGAGACCCAGTACTTC. This codes for CASSPSRGETQYF.

This clone was detected only a few times. The rearrangement links TRBV18 to TRBJ2-3; 14 bases are shared with TRBD2. The germline CDR1 and CDR2 sequences are KGHSH and LQKENI. Trimming cost V 3 bases and J 3 bases; bases outside gene matches: 8. The CDR3 contains 18 residues. The DNA of the CDR3 is TGTGCCAGCTCACCCGCCGGACTAGCGGGAGGAAAAACAGATACGCAGTATTTT. Amino acids: CASSPAGLAGGKTDTQYF.

The DNA of the CDR3 is TGTGCCAGTAGTATGGGAAACAGGGGGAACACCGGGGAGCTGTTTTTT. Protein sequence: CASSMGNRGNTGELFF. The chain couples TRBV19 to TRBJ2-2, with 7 positions matching TRBD1. Trimming at V came to 3 bases and at J to 1 base, leaving 5 bases not matched to a gene. From germline, CDR1 is LNHDA and CDR2 SQIVND (reference sequence). The CDR3 is made up of 16 amino acids.